The 13 T cell receptor beta chains given below trace back to one sample, sequenced in a study of T cells in Graves' hyperthyroidism and ophthalmopathy. Researchers amplified the TCR beta CDR3 regions from RNA transcripts. RT-PCR in the first round (using the HTBI primer set) targeted the TCR CDR3. One entry per CDR3 protein, called by TCRdb with MiXCR from the multiplex PCR reads. The table shows around 340,000 distinct CDR3 sequences, with 21% occurring only once. Sample: blood. The origin of the receptors is a woman between 50 and 59 years old with Graves' hyperthyroidism.

The chain employs TRBV28 and TRBJ2-3; 8 bases align to TRBD2. J was trimmed by 6 bases and V by 3 bases; bases with no gene match: 8. The length of the CDR3 is 15 residues. In germline, CDR1 is MDHEN, CDR2 SYDVKM. The DNA for the CDR3 is TGTGCCAGCAGTTTTGGGACTAGTGCGGGGGATACGCAGTATTTT. Translated: CASSFGTSAGDTQYF.

This clonotype was found many times. CDR3 residues: CASSLPITGDYGYTF. The CDR3, as DNA: TGTGCCAGCAGTTTACCAATAACAGGGGATTATGGCTACACCTTC. The chain is built from TRBV28 and TRBJ1-2; 7 bases align to TRBD1. The CDR3 covers 15 residues. Germline CDR1 and CDR2: MDHEN and SYDVKM. V shed 2 bases and J 5 bases; nucleotides not matched to a gene: 8.

This clonotype showed up many times. V and J are TRBV20-1 and TRBJ1-3; perhaps TRBD1 as D (6 bases). V lost 6 bases and J lost 1, with 16 bases in between. This CDR3 has 15 residues. Germline V CDR1 and CDR2: DFQATT, SNEGSKA (reference sequence). The chain's CDR3 is CSAHTGYRSGNTIYF. The DNA for the CDR3 is TGCAGTGCGCACACAGGGTATCGGTCTGGAAACACCATATATTTT.

This clonotype appeared many times. The V and J genes are TRBV11-1 and TRBJ1-1; 9 nucleotides line up with TRBD1. CDR1 and CDR2 (germline): SGHAT, FQDESV (reference sequence). This CDR3 is 17 amino acids long. J lost 0 bases, V lost 1 base, and 6 bases had no gene match. The CDR3 nucleotides read TGTGCCAGCAGCTTAGGCCGACAGGGGGGGATGAACACTGAAGCTTTCTTT. As protein: CASSLGRQGGMNTEAFF.

This clonotype was observed a few times. This sequence joins TRBV5-1 and TRBJ2-7, with TRBD2 matching 10 bases. This CDR3 has 15 residues. The germline V gene encodes CDR1 SGHRS and CDR2 YFSETQ. J gave up 6 bases and V 3 bases, and 9 bases lay outside the gene matches. The CDR3 nucleotides are TGCGCCAGCAGCTCCCAACAGAGGACTAGCGGCGAGCAGTACTTC. Protein product: CASSSQQRTSGEQYF.

There are many counts of this clonotype. This chain uses TRBV2 with TRBJ2-6, with D hard to call. CDR1 and CDR2 (germline): SNHLY, FYNNEI. The CDR3 sequence is 15 residues long. The germline V and J ends were trimmed by 2 bases and 2 bases, with 7 bases remaining between them. CDR3 in DNA: TGTGCCAGCAGTGAACAAGGGACTGGGGCCAACGTCCTGACTTTC. Amino acid sequence: CASSEQGTGANVLTF. Based on the CDR3 plus reference TRBV2 and TRBJ2-6, the full variable domain is EPEVTQTPSHQVTQMGQEVILRCVPISNHLYFYWYRQILGQKVEFLVSFYNNEISEKSEIFDDQFSVERPDGSNFTLKIRSTKLEDSAMYFCASSEQGTGANVLTFGAGSRLTVL.

J is TRBJ1-5 and V is TRBV2; D perhaps matches TRBD1 (6 bases). Germline V gene sequence: CDR1 SNHLY, CDR2 FYNNEI. The V end lost 6 bases, the J end lost 11 bases, and 11 bases lay between the germline ends. The CDR3 contains 11 residues. The CDR3 is CASRDTGSQHF. The CDR3 DNA sequence: TGTGCCAGCAGAGACACAGGGTCCCAGCATTTT.

V gene TRBV2 combines with J gene TRBJ1-5; no clear D. V lost 5 bases and J lost 7, with 9 bases in between. This CDR3 is 12 amino acids long. In germline, CDR1 is SNHLY, CDR2 FYNNEI. The CDR3 loop is CASSPSSQPQHF. In DNA form, the CDR3 reads TGTGCCAGCAGTCCCAGCAGCCAGCCCCAGCATTTT.

The V and J genes are TRBV13 and TRBJ2-5; 12 bases line up with TRBD2. Germline V CDR1 and CDR2: PRHDT, FYEKMQ (reference sequence). This CDR3 spans 18 amino acids. The trim removed 2 bases at V and 7 bases at J, leaving 14 bases unmatched. This chain's CDR3 is CASSLSASGRASGVTQYF. For the CDR3, the DNA is TGTGCCAGCAGCTTATCGGCTAGCGGGAGGGCCAGCGGGGTGACCCAGTACTTC. Full variable domain (remainder filled in from reference TRBV13 and TRBJ2-5): AAGVIQSPRHLIKEKRETATLKCYPIPRHDTVYWYQQGPGQDPQFLISFYEKMQSDKGSIPDRFSAQQFSDYHSELNMSSLELGDSALYFCASSLSASGRASGVTQYFGPGTRLLVL.

V gene TRBV29-1 combines with J gene TRBJ2-2, with D possibly TRBD2 on 6 matching bases. The germline V gene has CDR1 SQVTM and CDR2 ANQGSEA. V was pared by 7 bases and J by 8 bases, with 11 bases between. The CDR3 sequence is 11 residues long. The CDR3 loop reads CSAEGLGELFF. The CDR3 coding sequence is TGCAGCGCGGAGGGGCTTGGGGAGCTGTTTTTT.

This clonotype was seen more than once but under ten times. A much larger clone differs by one base, so this may be a read error. The chain has TRBV3-1 and TRBJ1-1, with 7 bases identical to TRBD1. The CDR3 is 14 amino acids. The germline V gene encodes CDR1 LGHDT and CDR2 YNNKEL (reference sequence). The trim removed 3 bases at V and 6 bases at J, leaving 7 bases unmatched. CDR3 in amino acids: CASSHGTVTSEAFF. CDR3 coding DNA: TGTGCCAGCAGCCACGGGACAGTGACATCTGAAGCTTTCTTT.

This clonotype was counted at least ten times. The chain links TRBV6-1 to TRBJ2-7; TRBD1 matches 12 bases. CDR3 length: 15 residues. Germline trimming cut 5 bases from V and 7 bases from J; bases unmatched to any gene: 9. The germline V gene has CDR1 MNHNS and CDR2 SASEGT. CDR3 amino acids: CASSSAGTGGGEQYF. The CDR3, as DNA: TGTGCCAGCAGTTCCGCCGGGACAGGGGGCGGGGAGCAGTACTTC.

Ten or more counts support this clonotype. J is TRBJ2-7 and V is TRBV18; 8 bases are a match to TRBD2. CDR1 is KGHSH and CDR2 is LQKENI in the germline V gene. This CDR3 region has 14 residues. The trim removed 2 bases at V and 2 bases at J, leaving 2 bases unmatched. DNA of the CDR3: TGTGCCAGCTCACCAACTAGCGGCCCCTACGAGCAGTACTTC. The encoded protein is CASSPTSGPYEQYF.